One and the same sample provided the 18 T cell receptor beta chains below, sequenced in a study of blood T cells in healthy people across ages. Together with a sample-barcoded 5' primer, a J-beta primer mix was included in a second PCR lasting about 7 to 12 cycles. One entry per CDR3 protein, called by TCRdb with MiXCR from the 5' RACE reads. The sample includes about 680,000 distinct CDR3 sequences, about half of them seen just once. Sequencing was carried out using blood. The source of these receptors is a woman aged 55-70 years in good health.

As regards this clonotype: Just one base apart from a much larger clone, this may be a read error. For the CDR3, the DNA is TGCGGCGTGAAGACAGGGACGGAGACCCAGTACTTC. It yields the protein CGVKTGTETQYF. The chain joins TRBV29-1 to TRBJ2-5; 7 bases match TRBD1. The CDR3 extends over 12 amino acids. Looked up from germline, CDR1 is SQVTM and CDR2 is ANQGSEA.

The CDR3 sequence is CASNAGVAVGETQYF. CDR3 nucleotide sequence: TGCGCCAGCAACGCGGGGGTAGCTGTGGGAGAGACCCAGTACTTC. The V and J genes are TRBV5-1 and TRBJ2-5; 7 bases are a match to TRBD2. The germline CDR1 and CDR2 sequences are SGHRS and YFSETQ. The V and J ends lost 6 bases and 4 bases, in that order; junction bases with no gene match: 12. The CDR3 totals 15 residues. Drawing the rest from reference TRBV5-1 and TRBJ2-5, the complete variable domain is KAGVTQTPRYLIKTRGQQVTLSCSPISGHRSVSWYQQTPGQGLQFLFEYFSETQRNKGNFPGRFSGRQFSNSRSEMNVSTLELGDSALYLCASNAGVAVGETQYFGPGTRLLVL.

This clonotype was counted between two and nine times. This chain links TRBV12-3 or TRBV12-4 with TRBJ2-7, with 9 bases identical to TRBD2. Trimming removed 3 bases from V and 0 bases from J; junction bases left unmatched: 21. The CDR3 spans 21 residues. For the CDR3, the DNA is TGTGCCAGCAGTTTGAGCCCCCGCTGGGACCCCGAGCGGGAGGACTCCTACGAGCAGTACTTC. Its translation is CASSLSPRWDPEREDSYEQYF.

DNA for the CDR3: TGTGCCAGCAGCCCAAGGACTGCCGAGACCCAGTACTTC. It yields the protein CASSPRTAETQYF. The chain has TRBV6-2 or TRBV6-3 and TRBJ2-5, with D possibly TRBD2 on 5 matching bases. The germline V gene encodes CDR1 MNHEY and CDR2 SVGEGT. This CDR3 region has 13 residues. The V gene lost 6 bases and the J gene lost 5 bases, with 13 bases spanning the gap.

This clonotype showed up many times. The rearrangement links TRBV6-5 to TRBJ2-7, with D possibly being TRBD2 (7 bases). Per germline, CDR1 MNHEY and CDR2 SVGAGI. The CDR3 loop spans 15 amino acids. V gave up 5 bases and J gave up 3 bases, with 17 bases separating them. The DNA for the CDR3 is TGTGCCAGCAGTCAGCGGGACATACGGGACTACGAGCAGTACTTC. It encodes CASSQRDIRDYEQYF.

This chain connects TRBV29-1 to TRBJ2-7; maybe TRBD1 (6 bases). This CDR3 has 12 amino acids. Germline CDR1 reads SQVTM; CDR2 reads ANQGSEA. The CDR3 here is CSISTGSYEQYF. The CDR3 coding sequence is TGCAGTATATCAACAGGGAGCTACGAGCAGTACTTC.

The chain has TRBV9 and TRBJ1-4; D might be TRBD1 (5 bases). The CDR3 loop spans 15 amino acids. Per the germline V gene, CDR1 is SGDLS and CDR2 is YYNGEE. Trimming cost V 4 bases and J 0 bases, with 10 bases left between them. Here the CDR3 DNA reads TGTGCCAGCAGCCCCCCGGGGGCAACTAATGAAAAACTGTTTTTT. Amino acid sequence: CASSPPGATNEKLFF. Filled out from reference TRBV9 and TRBJ1-4, the complete variable domain reads DSGVTQTPKHLITATGQRVTLRCSPRSGDLSVYWYQQSLDQGLQFLIQYYNGEERAKGNILERFSAQQFPDLHSELNLSSLELGDSALYFCASSPPGATNEKLFFGSGTQLSVL.

The chain has TRBV7-3 and TRBJ2-7, with D possibly called TRBD1 or TRBD2 (5 bases each). This CDR3 is 16 amino acids long. The V end was cut by 5 bases, the J end by 7 bases, with 24 bases between. The germline V gene has CDR1 SGHTA and CDR2 FQGTGA. In DNA, the CDR3 is TGTGCCAGCAGCCCCCGCCCTCGGCTGGGACCCAATGAGCAGTACTTC. It is translated as CASSPRPRLGPNEQYF.

This chain connects TRBV12-3 or TRBV12-4 to TRBJ2-3; D might be TRBD1 or TRBD2, each matching 7 bases. Between the trimmed V and J ends, which lost 6 bases and 6 bases, there was a span of 19 bases. This CDR3 region has 15 residues. CDR3 DNA sequence: TGTGCCAGCAGCCGCGAGACAGGGAGGGGGGATACGCAGTATTTT. Its protein is CASSRETGRGDTQYF.

The table lists this clonotype with a few counts. This chain joins TRBV2 and TRBJ2-5, with D possibly being TRBD2 (6 bases). TRBJ2-7 explains the end of the DNA better; the J call may be wrong. Per the germline V gene, CDR1 is SNHLY and CDR2 is FYNNEI. The length of the CDR3 is 16 residues. The CDR3 protein is CASSEEPHGWGDEQYF. The CDR3 coding sequence is TGTGCCAGCAGTGAAGAGCCCCACGGTTGGGGGGACGAGCAGTACTTC.

This clonotype was detected a few times. The rearrangement uses TRBV4-3 and TRBJ1-2; 7 bases are a match to TRBD1. The ends lost 1 base at V and 5 bases at J; junction bases unmatched: 7. CDR1 is LGHNA and CDR2 is YSLEER in the germline V gene. There are 15 residues in the CDR3. This CDR3 reads CASSQAQTGLYGYTF. The CDR3 DNA is TGCGCCAGCAGCCAAGCCCAGACAGGGTTATATGGCTACACCTTC.

This rearrangement joins TRBV6-2 or TRBV6-3 to TRBJ2-7, with D possibly called TRBD1 or TRBD2 (5 bases each). The J call is uncertain, as TRBJ2-5 better fits the DNA end. This CDR3 is 13 amino acids long. Germline V gene sequence: CDR1 MNHEY, CDR2 SVGEGT. The DNA for the CDR3 is TGTGCCAGCAGTCGTAGAGAGGGGGAGACCCAGTACTTC. Translated, it gives CASSRREGETQYF.

The V call is TRBV5-1, the J call TRBJ2-3; D gene ambiguous. This CDR3 has 18 residues. Germline CDR1 and CDR2: SGHRS and YFSETQ. The DNA of the CDR3 is TGCGCGCCCATCCCTGCCCCCGATAGTACCCCAACGAACGGTACGCAGTATTTT. Translated: CAPIPAPDSTPTNGTQYF.

The chain carries TRBV7-2 and TRBJ1-2; TRBD1 is a possible D gene (5 bases). CDR1 SGHTA and CDR2 FQGNSA come from the germline V gene. The CDR3 covers 12 residues. Deletions cut 2 bases from V and 6 bases from J, with 7 bases between. CDR3 nucleotide sequence: TGTGCCAGCAGCTTAAGGGACGATGGCTACACCTTC. It translates to CASSLRDDGYTF. Full variable domain (missing parts from reference TRBV7-2 and TRBJ1-2): GAGVSQSPSNKVTEKGKDVELRCDPISGHTALYWYRQSLGQGLEFLIYFQGNSAPDKSGLPSDRFSAERTGGSVSTLTIQRTQQEDSAVYLCASSLRDDGYTFGSGTRLTVV.

A few counts support this clonotype. The chain has TRBV20-1 and TRBJ2-2; D is ambiguous. Germline lookup yields CDR1 DFQATT and CDR2 SNEGSKA (reference sequence). Deletions cut 5 bases from V and 0 bases from J, with 10 bases between. The CDR3 length is 14 residues. The CDR3 protein is CSAQHGPNTGELFF. The CDR3 bases are TGCAGTGCTCAACACGGACCGAACACCGGGGAGCTGTTTTTT.

This clonotype has only a few counts. The chain carries TRBV7-3 and TRBJ2-1; tentatively, D is TRBD1 (7 bases). Germline CDR1 and CDR2: SGHTA and FQGTGA. CDR3 length equals 13 residues. V was cut by 1 base and J by 9 bases, with 10 bases left in between. CDR3 DNA sequence: TGTGCCAGCAGCTTAAATCAGGGGGGTGAGCAGTTCTTC. It codes for CASSLNQGGEQFF.

The chain employs TRBV27 and TRBJ2-7, with D perhaps being TRBD1 or TRBD2 (5 bases each). Germline V gene data show CDR1 as MNHEY and CDR2 as SMNVEV (reference sequence). The germline V and J ends were trimmed by 4 bases and 5 bases, with 18 bases remaining between them. The CDR3 consists of 15 residues. CDR3 sequence: CASSSWGSGVDEQYF. The CDR3 DNA is TGTGCCAGCAGTTCATGGGGCAGCGGTGTCGACGAGCAGTACTTC.

This clonotype appeared once. V gene TRBV4-2 combines with J gene TRBJ2-1; D perhaps matches TRBD2 (6 bases). Germline V gives CDR1 LGHNA, CDR2 YNFKEQ. Trimming removed 4 bases from V and 4 bases from J, with 14 bases in between. This CDR3 has 15 residues. The CDR3 here is CASSLPGLSYNEQFF. The CDR3 nucleotides are TGTGCCAGCAGCCTACCGGGACTTTCTTACAATGAGCAGTTCTTC.